This T cell receptor beta chain was observed in a study of blood T cell repertoires in COVID-19 (dated by TCRdb to 2020 to 2021). Study-level background: The collaborator samples originated in the United States, Italy and Spain and spanned the acute and convalescent phases of COVID-19. The material from the prospective study consisted of cDNA or gDNA derived from T cells, B-cell-depleted T cells, or PBMCs. Subjects who had been exposed to COVID-19, were actively infected with it, or had recovered from it provided the deeply sampled blood TCRbeta repertoires that made up the dataset. The repertoires were made available in a free public database intended to serve as a resource for research on the immune response to SARS-CoV-2. The samples were drawn from two sources: the first 160 participants of the ongoing ImmuneRACE study, and some 1,300 subjects contributed by 6 global collaborators. A de-identified subject ID, COVID-19 status, age in years and sex were almost always included in the sample metadata. Where available, HLA class I and class II types were obtained from metadata supplied by the sample provider rather than from assay-based typing.

Overall study outcomes, separate from this receptor: Clinical and demographic metadata were provided uncurated, with the amount varying by source and participant.

As concerns this clone: It lacks a known antigen. It has no much larger one-base neighbor in the sample; base qualities were not kept.

TCRbeta CDR3 regions were amplified from genomic DNA using the immunoSEQ Assay, a bias-controlled multiplex PCR. The original pipeline was this. The number of nucleated cells in each sample was estimated by amplification of reference gene primers within the assay. To quantify the absolute abundance of each unique TCRbeta CDR3 rearrangement, sequence reads were collapsed and filtered. For each sample, productive Simpson clonality was calculated as the square root of Simpson's diversity index over productive rearrangements. TCRdb retrieved this table from immuneACCESS and kept in-frame rearrangements only. Not all clones are present; in checked studies, unresolved V genes account for under half, and no reason is known for the remainder. The V and J calls and clone size are taken from that table; D and trimming were inferred from the DNA. For this sample there are some 140,000 clones; 88% appear just once. Approximately 2.3% of the sample is in the top ten clones.

The germline V gene supplies CDR1 SGHTA and CDR2 FQGTGA. V gives up 2 bases and J gives up 0 bases, and the segment between their germline ends measures 12 bases. Measured from the cysteine to the phenylalanine, the CDR3 is 16 residues long. Only the CDR3 DNA stays, 48 bases, in frame from base 1. The collaborating institutions used their own protocols to collect whole blood in K2EDTA tubes. Collaborator samples were shipped for TCRbeta analysis as frozen whole blood, isolated PBMCs, or DNA extracted from either sample type. Sample: peripheral blood. This clonotype originated in a man between 65 and 80 years old with active COVID-19. Recombination joined TRBV7-3 with TRBJ2-3; the D gene is not confidently resolved. The bases read TGTGCCAGCAGCTTAGGCAGCTTGACTAGCACAGATACGCAGTATTTT. This translates into CASSLGSLTSTDTQYF.